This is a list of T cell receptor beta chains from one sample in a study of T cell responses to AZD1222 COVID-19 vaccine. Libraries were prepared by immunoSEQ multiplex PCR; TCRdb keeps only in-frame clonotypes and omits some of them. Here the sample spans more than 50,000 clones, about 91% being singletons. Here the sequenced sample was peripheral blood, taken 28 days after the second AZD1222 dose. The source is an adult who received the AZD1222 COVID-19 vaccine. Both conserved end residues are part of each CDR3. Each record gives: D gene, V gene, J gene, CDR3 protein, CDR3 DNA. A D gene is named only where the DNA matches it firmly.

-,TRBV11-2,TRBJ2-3,CASSLGGGRLDTQYF,TGTGCCAGCAGCCTTGGCGGAGGGCGATTAGATACGCAGTATTTT
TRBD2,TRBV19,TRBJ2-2,CASSKDSGTRGGELFF,TGTGCCAGTAGTAAGGATAGCGGGACGAGGGGCGGGGAGCTGTTTTTT
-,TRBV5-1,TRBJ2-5,CASSLQGRETQYF,TGCGCCAGCAGCCTCCAGGGGAGAGAGACCCAGTACTTC
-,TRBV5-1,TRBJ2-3,CASSLPGADTQYF,TGCGCCAGCAGCTTGCCAGGGGCAGATACGCAGTATTTT
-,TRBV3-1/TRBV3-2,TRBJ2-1,CASSQQGGAYNEQFF,TGTGCCAGCAGCCAACAGGGAGGCGCCTACAATGAGCAGTTCTTC
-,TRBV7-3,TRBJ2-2,CASSLSGGMNTGELFF,TGTGCCAGCAGCTTATCAGGGGGGATGAACACCGGGGAGCTGTTTTTT
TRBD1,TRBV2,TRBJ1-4,CASRVDRGTEKLFF,TGTGCCAGCAGGGTGGACAGGGGCACGGAAAAACTGTTTTTT
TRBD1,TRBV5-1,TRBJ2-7,CASSLIQGALYEQYF,TGCGCCAGCAGCTTGATTCAGGGGGCATTATACGAGCAGTACTTC
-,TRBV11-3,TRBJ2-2,CASSLGAGRELFF,TGTGCCAGCAGCTTAGGCGCGGGTCGGGAGCTGTTTTTT
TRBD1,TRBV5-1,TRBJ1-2,CASSLNRGDYGYTF,TGCGCCAGCAGCTTGAACAGGGGGGACTATGGCTACACCTTC